This T cell receptor (beta chain) comes out of a study of human CD8 memory T cell subsets. This CDR3 contains 15 residues. CDR1 is MNHNY, CDR2 SVGAGI, per germline (reference sequence). UMI-labeled 5' RACE yielded the TCR beta libraries. Reprocessing the 5' RACE reads, TCRdb reports a single entry for every CDR3 protein and omits DNA. In total, the table holds just under 7,500 distinct CDR3 sequences. This receptor was identified in a human donor in good health. Input material: CD8+ T cells from PBMCs. The chain is built from TRBV6-6 and TRBJ2-5; TCRdb designates TRBD2, a call that cannot be tested without DNA. The CDR3 region is CASSYHGTPQETQYF.